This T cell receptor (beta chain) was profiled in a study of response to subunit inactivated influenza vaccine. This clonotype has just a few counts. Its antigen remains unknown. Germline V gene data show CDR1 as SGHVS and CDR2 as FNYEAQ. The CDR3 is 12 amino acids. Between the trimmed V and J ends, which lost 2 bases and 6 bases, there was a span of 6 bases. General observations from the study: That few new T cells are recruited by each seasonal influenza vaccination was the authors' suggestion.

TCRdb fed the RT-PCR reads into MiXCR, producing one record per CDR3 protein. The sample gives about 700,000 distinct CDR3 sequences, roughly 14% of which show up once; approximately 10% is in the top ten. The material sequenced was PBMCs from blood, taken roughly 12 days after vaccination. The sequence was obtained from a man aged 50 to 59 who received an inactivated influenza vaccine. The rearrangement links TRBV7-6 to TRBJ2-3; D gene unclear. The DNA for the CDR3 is TGTGCCAGCAGCTTATCATACGATACGCAGTATTTT. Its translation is CASSLSYDTQYF.